This TCR beta chain was documented in a study of blood T cell repertoires in COVID-19. As processed by the authors: Reference gene primer amplification in the assay estimated nucleated cell counts. Some clones are missing from TCRdb's copy, which holds only in-frame ones; the method was immunoSEQ multiplex PCR. That table gives V, J and clone size, and the DNA gave D and trimming. The table records 45,000 to 50,000 clones, approximately 87% of them present only once. The receptor comes from a woman aged 55-69 years with acute or convalescent COVID-19. Sequenced material: peripheral blood.

CDR3 bases: TGTGCCAGCAGCCCAAGACTTTCTACCTACGAGCAGTACTTC. Translating gives CASSPRLSTYEQYF. The rearrangement uses TRBV9 and TRBJ2-7, with no clear D. The V end was cut by 4 bases, the J end by 2 bases, with 13 bases between. This CDR3 contains 14 residues. Germline CDR1 reads SGDLS; CDR2 reads YYNGEE.